This T cell receptor (beta chain) was obtained from a study of cytomegalovirus exposure and HLA in healthy donors. Study-wide results and limits: Associated with HLA alleles at 0.05 false discovery rate in a later analysis were over 15,000 TCR beta sequences. Cytomegalovirus status, reportedly, was diagnosed with high specificity and sensitivity by the classifier. In a later analysis, an Asian-associated ancestry cluster reportedly showed fewer N-insertions than the roughly 700-donor mean.

Concerning this clone itself: Its antigen is unknown.

PCR primers comprised 60 Vbeta and 13 Jbeta primers. TCRdb's table, derived via immunoSEQ multiplex PCR, lists solely in-frame clones and lacks some. In the table there are over 100,000 clones, roughly 80% of which are singletons. CDR1 and CDR2 (germline): SQVTM, ANQGSEA. Trimming removed 4 bases from V and 3 bases from J; junction bases left unmatched: 8. The CDR3 contains 16 residues. Healthy bone marrow donors made up the donor group. The sequence came from a man aged 35 to 55 in good health and CMV-seronegative. The chain joins TRBV29-1 to TRBJ2-3, with 12 bases identical to TRBD1. The sequencing sample was made of PBMCs. The CDR3 nucleotides read TGCAGCGTTGCCGGGACAGGGGGCCAAGGGACAGATACGCAGTATTTT. Its translation is CSVAGTGGQGTDTQYF.